The 24 T cell receptor beta chains below all came from one sample that was sequenced in a study of cytomegalovirus exposure and HLA in healthy donors. Only in-frame clones appear in the TCRdb table, and some are missing; sequencing was by immunoSEQ multiplex PCR. The data contain approximately 98,000 clones, over 75% of them singletons. The sample was PBMCs. The receptors derive from a woman aged 18-29 years in good health and CMV-seronegative.

The chain's CDR3 is CASSLMRVTEAFF. The CDR3 nucleotides read TGTGCCAGCAGCTTGATGCGGGTGACTGAAGCTTTCTTT. This chain uses TRBV5-8 with TRBJ1-1; D unresolved. Trimming removed 1 base at V and 5 bases at J, with 9 bases between. The germline V gene has CDR1 SGHTS and CDR2 YDEGEE. The CDR3 consists of 13 residues.

CDR3 coding DNA: TGTGCCAGCAGCCCCCAGAGCGGGACAGGGGACTACGAGCAGTACTTC. Translated: CASSPQSGTGDYEQYF. The rearrangement links TRBV7-4 to TRBJ2-7, with 10 bases lining up with TRBD1. The germline CDR1 and CDR2 sequences are SGHVT and SQSDAQ. The CDR3 extends over 16 amino acids. After removal of 5 bases from V and 3 bases from J, the junction contained 10 bases not matched to a gene.

This chain connects TRBV7-9 to TRBJ1-4; possibly TRBD1 for D (6 bases). This CDR3 region has 16 residues. From germline, CDR1 is SEHNR and CDR2 FQNEAQ (reference sequence). V dropped 6 bases and J dropped 0 bases, with 14 bases sitting between them. The CDR3 bases are TGTGCCAGCAGATCGGACAGATTTACAACTAATGAAAAACTGTTTTTT. Amino acids: CASRSDRFTTNEKLFF. Drawing the rest from reference TRBV7-9 and TRBJ1-4, the complete variable domain is DTGVSQNPRHKITKRGQNVTFRCDPISEHNRLYWYRQTLGQGPEFLTYFQNEAQLEKSRLLSDRFSAERPKGSFSTLEIQRTEQGDSAMYLCASRSDRFTTNEKLFFGSGTQLSVL.

The chain carries TRBV2 and TRBJ1-4, with a weak D call TRBD1 (6 bases). Trimming left V 4 bases short and J 4 bases short, with 10 bases between. Germline V gene data show CDR1 as SNHLY and CDR2 as FYNNEI. CDR3 length equals 14 residues. The CDR3 DNA reads TGTGCCAGCAGTGTACAGGGAATTAATGAAAAACTGTTTTTT. Its translation is CASSVQGINEKLFF.

On this clone itself: The same CDR3 can be traced to other DNA sequences in this sample. The V gene is TRBV6-5, the J gene TRBJ1-2; D may be TRBD1 (6 bases). The CDR3 totals 12 residues. Germline CDR1 reads MNHEY; CDR2 reads SVGAGI. V dropped 5 bases and J dropped 4 bases, with 8 bases sitting between them. The CDR3 DNA sequence: TGTGCCAGCAGTACAGGGCCCTATGGCTACACCTTC. Translated: CASSTGPYGYTF.

Only one count was recorded for this clone. This chain links TRBV27 with TRBJ1-5; perhaps TRBD1 as D (6 bases). The CDR3 is made up of 13 amino acids. Per the germline V gene, CDR1 is MNHEY and CDR2 is SMNVEV (reference sequence). The V end lost 6 bases, the J end lost 7 bases, and 13 bases lay between the germline ends. The CDR3 DNA sequence: TGTGCCAGCAGCTGGGGGGGCTGGCAGCCCCAGCATTTT. Its translation: CASSWGGWQPQHF.

This clone was detected only a few times. The chain joins TRBV5-1 to TRBJ2-7; 8 bases align to TRBD1. Germline CDR1 and CDR2: SGHRS and YFSETQ. The V segment lost 4 bases and the J segment 3 bases; nucleotides outside the gene matches: 6. This CDR3 has 14 residues. The chain's CDR3 is CASSHDRGSYEQYF. In nucleotides, the CDR3 is TGCGCCAGCAGCCACGACAGGGGCAGCTACGAGCAGTACTTC.

This chain uses TRBV6-1 with TRBJ2-1, with 10 nucleotides matching TRBD2. After removal of 5 bases from V and 13 bases from J, the junction contained 11 bases not matched to a gene. The germline V gene encodes CDR1 MNHNS and CDR2 SASEGT. CDR3 length: 14 residues. CDR3 protein: CASSRKSGGAEQFF. The CDR3 nucleotides are TGTGCCAGCAGTCGGAAGAGCGGGGGGGCTGAACAGTTCTTC.

This clone was picked up a small number of times. This chain uses TRBV11-2 with TRBJ1-2; 8 nucleotides agree with TRBD1. V trimming: 5 bases; J trimming: 5 bases; junction bases outside the gene matches: 4. Germline V lookup: CDR1 SGHAT, CDR2 FQNNGV. CDR3 length: 13 residues. This CDR3 is CASSTGTGYGYTF. The CDR3 nucleotides are TGTGCCAGCAGCACCGGGACAGGTTATGGCTACACCTTC.

V is TRBV28 and J is TRBJ1-1, with 7 bases lining up with TRBD1. CDR1 is MDHEN and CDR2 is SYDVKM in the germline V gene. The CDR3 has 18 residues. Germline trimming cut 6 bases from V and 3 bases from J; bases unmatched to any gene: 19. The CDR3 loop is CASSSLGYRGLGDTEAFF. The CDR3 bases are TGTGCCAGCAGCTCACTCGGATACAGGGGCCTGGGGGACACTGAAGCTTTCTTT.

V is TRBV7-8 and J is TRBJ1-5, with D hard to call. The CDR3 extends over 15 amino acids. V shed 5 bases and J shed 0 bases, with 11 bases lying between them. The germline V gene has CDR1 SGHVS and CDR2 FQNEAQ. CDR3 sequence reads: CASSRTEDSNQPQHF. CDR3 bases: TGTGCCAGCAGCCGTACCGAGGATAGCAATCAGCCCCAGCATTTT.

CDR3 sequence reads: CASSQDPTGGTDTQYF. In nucleotides, the CDR3 is TGTGCCAGCAGCCAAGATCCTACAGGGGGCACAGATACGCAGTATTTT. V usage is TRBV4-2 and J usage is TRBJ2-3, with TRBD1 matching over 7 bases. This CDR3 is 16 amino acids long. Germline CDR1 is LGHNA and CDR2 is YNFKEQ. J lost 1 base, V lost 0 bases, and 4 bases had no gene match.

There are a few counts of this clone. The V call is TRBV7-3, the J call TRBJ1-6, with D possibly matching TRBD1 (6 bases). The CDR3 extends over 17 amino acids. The V gene lost 4 bases and the J gene lost 7 bases, with 20 bases spanning the gap. The V gene's germline CDR1 is SGHTA and CDR2 FQGTGA. CDR3 residues: CASSSTYRAVWNSPLHF. In nucleotides, the CDR3 is TGTGCCAGCAGCTCTACTTACAGGGCAGTCTGGAATTCACCCCTCCACTTT.

This sequence joins TRBV19 and TRBJ2-1; no firm D call. In germline, CDR1 is LNHDA, CDR2 SQIVND (reference sequence). The CDR3 is made up of 14 amino acids. V was shortened by 4 bases and J by 8 bases, with 15 bases between the two germline ends. The CDR3 protein is CASSKPTAPDEQFF. Written as DNA, the CDR3 is TGTGCCAGTAGTAAGCCTACCGCCCCCGATGAGCAGTTCTTC.

There are a few counts of this clone. V usage is TRBV9 and J usage is TRBJ2-3, with D unclear. CDR1 SGDLS and CDR2 YYNGEE come from the germline V gene. Trimming pared 1 base from V and 0 bases from J, leaving 12 bases between. The CDR3 has 16 amino acids. The CDR3 loop reads CASSVYPGTSTDTQYF. CDR3 nucleotide sequence: TGTGCCAGCAGCGTATATCCGGGTACTAGCACAGATACGCAGTATTTT.

This rearrangement joins TRBV7-3 to TRBJ2-1; 9 nucleotides line up with TRBD2. The germline V gene encodes CDR1 SGHTA and CDR2 FQGTGA. Losses at the gene ends were 5 bases for V and 8 bases for J; bases not matched to a gene: 7. The CDR3 length is 14 residues. CDR3 residues: CASSAAGGQDEQFF. In DNA form, the CDR3 reads TGTGCCAGCAGCGCCGCGGGGGGGCAGGATGAGCAGTTCTTC. Using reference TRBV7-3 and TRBJ2-1 for the parts outside the CDR3, the full variable domain is GAGVSQTPSNKVTEKGKYVELRCDPISGHTALYWYRQSLGQGPEFLIYFQGTGAADDSGLPNDRFFAVRPEGSVSTLKIQRTERGDSAVYLCASSAAGGQDEQFFGPGTRLTVL.

This clone was seen a handful of times. This rearrangement joins TRBV7-6 to TRBJ2-1; D ambiguous. Germline CDR1 is SGHVS and CDR2 is FNYEAQ. V shed 3 bases and J shed 8 bases, with 17 bases lying between them. This CDR3 has 15 residues. This CDR3 is CASSFSPGSGDEQFF. In DNA form, the CDR3 reads TGTGCCAGCAGCTTTTCCCCGGGTAGTGGCGATGAGCAGTTCTTC.

The chain's CDR3 is CASSAPGGSNEKLFF. For the CDR3, the DNA is TGTGCCAGCAGTGCGCCAGGGGGTTCTAATGAAAAACTGTTTTTT. The chain is built from TRBV6-1 and TRBJ1-4, with 7 bases fitting TRBD1. V was clipped by 4 bases and J by 3 bases; unmatched bases: 5. The length of the CDR3 is 15 residues. From germline, CDR1 is MNHNS and CDR2 SASEGT.

Here the CDR3 reads CASTHESWRPEAFF. In DNA form, the CDR3 reads TGTGCCAGTACCCATGAATCCTGGAGGCCTGAAGCTTTCTTT. The chain recombines TRBV19 with TRBJ1-1; D gene unclear. Germline CDR1 LNHDA, CDR2 SQIVND (reference sequence). Trimming took off 7 bases at V and 6 bases at J, with 18 bases between the two ends. CDR3 length: 14 amino acids.

The rearrangement links TRBV7-9 to TRBJ2-2; maybe TRBD1 (5 bases). The CDR3 covers 14 residues. The germline CDR1 and CDR2 sequences are SEHNR and FQNEAQ (reference sequence). Trimming took off 6 bases at V and 4 bases at J, with 12 bases between the two ends. CDR3 in DNA: TGTGCCAGCAGAGGTACAGGATCCACCGGGGAGCTGTTTTTT. It translates to CASRGTGSTGELFF. Full variable domain (remainder filled in from reference TRBV7-9 and TRBJ2-2): DTGVSQNPRHKITKRGQNVTFRCDPISEHNRLYWYRQTLGQGPEFLTYFQNEAQLEKSRLLSDRFSAERPKGSFSTLEIQRTEQGDSAMYLCASRGTGSTGELFFGEGSRLTVL.

Only a few counts were recorded for this clone. This chain joins TRBV5-5 and TRBJ2-1; TRBD2 matches 11 bases. Germline values: CDR1 SGHKS, CDR2 YYEKEE (reference sequence). The ends lost 4 bases at V and 4 bases at J; junction bases unmatched: 10. The CDR3 length is 17 residues. CDR3 amino acids: CASSNQILAGGYNEQFF. DNA for the CDR3: TGTGCCAGCAGCAACCAAATCCTAGCGGGGGGATACAATGAGCAGTTCTTC.

The V call is TRBV6-6, the J call TRBJ2-3, with D perhaps matching TRBD2 (7 bases). Germline V gene data show CDR1 as MNHNY and CDR2 as SVGAGI (reference sequence). There are 16 residues in the CDR3. The ends were cut back, 0 bases at V and 1 base at J, with 11 bases in the middle. CDR3 sequence (DNA): TGTGCCAGCAGTTACTCATGGGGGGGCGGCACAGATACGCAGTATTTT. Its protein product is CASSYSWGGGTDTQYF.

The chain uses TRBV25-1 and TRBJ2-5, with unresolved D. Germline V CDR1 and CDR2: MGHDK, SYGVNS. The CDR3 totals 14 residues. Between the trimmed V and J ends, which lost 3 bases and 3 bases, there was a span of 11 bases. CDR3 protein: CASSDWRKKETQYF. The CDR3 nucleotides are TGTGCCAGCAGTGATTGGCGGAAAAAAGAGACCCAGTACTTC.

This chain connects TRBV15 to TRBJ2-5, with D tentatively TRBD1 (6 bases). Germline CDR1 LNHNV, CDR2 YYDKDF (reference sequence). The CDR3 has 13 amino acids. V lost 1 base, J lost 7 bases, and 10 bases lay in between. In nucleotides, the CDR3 is TGTGCCACCAGCAGAGTGCGAGGGGGGACCCAGTACTTC. It specifies CATSRVRGGTQYF.